The 16 T cell receptor beta chains given below trace back to one sample, sequenced in a study of metastatic and nonmetastatic thyroid tumors. Not a single patient had been given any form of treatment at any point before undergoing thyroid surgery. TCRdb re-called clones via MiXCR from the PCR reads. Among tens of thousands of clones listed, roughly 12% were seen once. Sequenced material: blood. The receptors here all came from a female donor with papillary thyroid cancer or a benign thyroid nodule (not recorded which). Some clones in this sample may be carry-over from other donors' samples.

This clone was recorded a few times. The gene calls are TRBV15 and TRBJ2-7; 7 bases are a match to TRBD1. CDR1 and CDR2 (germline): LNHNV, YYDKDF (reference sequence). Losses at the gene ends were 7 bases for V and 6 bases for J; bases not matched to a gene: 9. The CDR3 loop spans 13 amino acids. This CDR3 is CATNRDRDGEQYF. In nucleotides, the CDR3 is TGTGCCACCAATCGTGACAGGGACGGCGAGCAGTACTTC.

This clone has a count of ten or more. The sample holds other DNA sequences that translate to the same CDR3. The rearrangement uses TRBV11-2 and TRBJ1-6; D is uncertain. Trimming stripped 2 bases from V and 1 base from J, with 6 bases between. CDR1 SGHAT and CDR2 FQNNGV come from the germline V gene. The CDR3 totals 15 residues. The CDR3 spells CASSLRASYNSPLHF. Here the CDR3 DNA reads TGTGCCAGCAGCTTACGGGCGTCCTATAATTCACCCCTCCACTTT.

At least ten counts were recorded for this clone. The chain couples TRBV11-2 to TRBJ2-1; no firm D call. The V and J ends lost 3 bases and 3 bases respectively, with 3 bases between them. The V gene's germline CDR1 is SGHAT and CDR2 FQNNGV. The CDR3 has 12 residues. The CDR3 bases are TGTGCCAGCAGCTTCGGCTACAATGAGCAGTTCTTC. Its translation is CASSFGYNEQFF.

In this sample, this clone is medium-sized. The genes are TRBV28 and TRBJ2-7; D is uncertain. The V gene lost 4 bases and the J gene lost 1 base, with 11 bases spanning the gap. The germline V gene encodes CDR1 MDHEN and CDR2 SYDVKM. The CDR3 is made up of 14 amino acids. The CDR3 spells CASSYTSGSYEQYF. The DNA of the CDR3 is TGTGCCAGCAGTTACACCTCCGGATCCTACGAGCAGTACTTC.

This clone was found a few times. A read error may account for a junction end that differs from germline. This specimen includes other DNA sequences encoding the same CDR3. The chain uses TRBV11-2 and TRBJ2-7; no firm D call. Per germline, CDR1 SGHAT and CDR2 FQNNGV. The CDR3 covers 14 residues. The CDR3 is CVSSLKFVGFEQYF. CDR3 bases: TGTGTCAGCAGCTTAAAGTTTGTGGGGTTCGAGCAGTATTTC.

This clone was picked up many times. V and J are TRBV7-6 and TRBJ1-4, with D tentatively TRBD1 (5 bases). The germline V and J ends were trimmed by 5 bases and 8 bases, with 15 bases remaining between them. CDR3 length: 14 amino acids. Germline CDR1 is SGHVS and CDR2 is FNYEAQ. In nucleotides, the CDR3 is TGTGCCAGCAGCCTCGGGGGAGGTCGCGAAAAACTGTTTTTT. Translated: CASSLGGGREKLFF.

This clone was detected ten times or more. This sequence joins TRBV4-1 and TRBJ2-3; D gene ambiguous. V shed 1 base and J shed 3 bases, with 11 bases lying between them. This CDR3 spans 15 amino acids. Per germline, CDR1 MGHRA and CDR2 YSYEKL. Here the CDR3 reads CASSQVGLVTDTQYF. The CDR3 nucleotides are TGCGCCAGCAGCCAAGTGGGTCTAGTGACAGATACGCAGTATTTT.

There are many counts of this clone. This chain connects TRBV5-1 to TRBJ2-3; 7 bases align to TRBD2. Germline CDR1 is SGHRS and CDR2 is YFSETQ. The CDR3 consists of 15 residues. The ends lost 4 bases at V and 1 base at J; junction bases unmatched: 6. In DNA form, the CDR3 reads TGCGCCAGCAGCCAAGTAAGCGGGGGCACAGATACGCAGTATTTT. Encoded protein: CASSQVSGGTDTQYF.

Many counts were recorded for this clone. The chain couples TRBV5-6 to TRBJ2-7, with 8 bases fitting TRBD1. In germline, CDR1 is SGHDT, CDR2 YYEEEE. The V gene end was trimmed by 5 bases and the J gene end by 3 bases; junction bases not matched to a gene: 7. CDR3 length equals 14 residues. DNA for the CDR3: TGTGCCAGCAGTTACGGACAGGGCCGCTACGAGCAGTACTTC. It yields the protein CASSYGQGRYEQYF.

This clone was seen at least ten times. J is TRBJ1-1 and V is TRBV3-1; D remains ambiguous. V lost 5 bases to trimming and J lost 0 bases, with 13 bases between them. The CDR3 covers 15 residues. Germline V gene data show CDR1 as LGHDT and CDR2 as YNNKEL (reference sequence). CDR3 coding DNA: TGTGCCAGCAGCTCTCGACCCGGAATGAACACTGAAGCTTTCTTT. Amino acids: CASSSRPGMNTEAFF. Combining the CDR3 with reference TRBV3-1 and TRBJ1-1 gives the whole variable domain DTAVSQTPKYLVTQMGNDKSIKCEQNLGHDTMYWYKQDSKKFLKIMFSYNNKELIINETVPNRFSPKSPDKAHLNLHINSLELGDSAVYFCASSSRPGMNTEAFFGQGTRLTVV.

The rearrangement joins TRBV20-1 to TRBJ2-1; D is unclear. Trimming cost V 4 bases and J 2 bases, with 18 bases left between them. Germline V CDR1 and CDR2: DFQATT, SNEGSKA (reference sequence). The CDR3 runs 16 residues. CDR3 in amino acids: CSAIPLGRGTYNEQFF. CDR3 nucleotide sequence: TGCAGTGCTATCCCCCTTGGGCGTGGGACCTACAATGAGCAGTTCTTC.

This clone showed up many times. The chain joins TRBV19 to TRBJ1-1; D is uncertain. V lost 1 base and J lost 4, with 13 bases in between. CDR1 is LNHDA, CDR2 SQIVND, per germline (reference sequence). This CDR3 is built from 15 residues. CDR3 sequence reads: CASSIGNWELTEAFF. CDR3 nucleotides: TGTGCCAGTAGTATAGGTAATTGGGAACTCACTGAAGCTTTCTTT.

This clone was detected ten times or more. The V gene is TRBV18, the J gene TRBJ1-1, with 7 bases lining up with TRBD1. CDR3 length: 17 amino acids. Germline CDR1 KGHSH, CDR2 LQKENI. The J segment lost 1 base and the V segment lost 1 base, leaving 9 bases of the junction unmatched. CDR3 loop: CASSPLKGARGNTEAFF. The CDR3, as DNA: TGTGCCAGCTCACCACTCAAGGGGGCGAGGGGGAACACTGAAGCTTTCTTT.

This rearrangement joins TRBV10-1 to TRBJ1-1; D is uncertain. Trimming stripped 3 bases from V and 3 bases from J, with 8 bases between. The CDR3 is 13 residues long. Germline V gives CDR1 WNHNN, CDR2 SYGVQD (reference sequence). The CDR3 sequence is CASSDSRYTEAFF. The CDR3 DNA sequence: TGCGCCAGCAGTGACTCGAGGTACACTGAAGCTTTCTTT.

This clone qualifies as medium-sized. The rearrangement joins TRBV6-1 to TRBJ2-2, with 10 bases lining up with TRBD1. The J segment lost 6 bases and the V segment lost 4 bases, leaving 5 bases of the junction unmatched. Germline CDR1 MNHNS, CDR2 SASEGT. This CDR3 comprises 15 residues. The CDR3 loop reads CASSAGGTGAGELFF. CDR3 DNA sequence: TGTGCCAGCAGTGCCGGAGGGACAGGGGCCGGGGAGCTGTTTTTT.

This clone was seen many times. The J gene is TRBJ2-4, the V gene TRBV4-2, with 8 nucleotides matching TRBD1. V gave up 0 bases and J gave up 8 bases; unmatched junction bases: 6. CDR3 length: 15 residues. Germline CDR1 reads LGHNA; CDR2 reads YNFKEQ. CDR3 sequence (DNA): TGTGCCAGCAGCCAAGAGAGGAACAGGGGGGACATTCAGTACTTC. Its protein is CASSQERNRGDIQYF.